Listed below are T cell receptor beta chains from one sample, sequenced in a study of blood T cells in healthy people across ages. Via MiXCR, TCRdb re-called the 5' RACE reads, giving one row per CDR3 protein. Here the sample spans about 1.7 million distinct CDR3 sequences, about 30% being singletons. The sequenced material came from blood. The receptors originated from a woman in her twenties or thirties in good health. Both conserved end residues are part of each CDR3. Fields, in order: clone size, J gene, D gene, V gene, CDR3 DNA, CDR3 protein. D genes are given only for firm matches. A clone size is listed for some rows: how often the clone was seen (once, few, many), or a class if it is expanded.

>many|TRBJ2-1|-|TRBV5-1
TGCGCCAGCAGCTACCTAGACAGCACCAATGAGCAGTTCTTC
CASSYLDSTNEQFF
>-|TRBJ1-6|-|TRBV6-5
TGTGCCAGCAGTTACGCGGGTAATTCACCCCTCCACTTT
CASSYAGNSPLHF
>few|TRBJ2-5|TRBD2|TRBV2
TGTGCCACCCCGGGGGGGGGCGAAGGACTCTCTGACGTCGGGACCCAGTACTTC
CATPGGGEGLSDVGTQYF
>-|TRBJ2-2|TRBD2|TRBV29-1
TGCAGCGTTCCCGGGACTAGGTTTACCGGGGAGCTGTTTTTT
CSVPGTRFTGELFF
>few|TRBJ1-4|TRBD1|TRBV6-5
TGTGCCAGCAGTTACTCGACCAGGGGGCAGGGGAAACTGTTTTTT
CASSYSTRGQGKLFF
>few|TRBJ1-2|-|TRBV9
TGTGCCAGCAGCGATGAACCGTCAGGGCCCCTCTTCTATGGCTACACCTTC
CASSDEPSGPLFYGYTF
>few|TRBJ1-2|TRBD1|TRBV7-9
TGTGCCAGCAGTCAACAGGCCGGGACAGGGGGCTATGGCTACACCTTC
CASSQQAGTGGYGYTF
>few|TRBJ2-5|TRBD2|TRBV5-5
TGTGCCAGCAGCCGAACCACAGCGGGAGGAGAGACCCAGTACTTC
CASSRTTAGGETQYF
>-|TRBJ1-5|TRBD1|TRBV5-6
TGTGCCAGCAGCTTGAGGACAGGGGCCGGGAATCAGCCCCAGCATTTT
CASSLRTGAGNQPQHF
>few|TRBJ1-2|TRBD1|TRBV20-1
TGCAGTGCTAGACCCGACGGGAAAACAGGGGCCGGTCGTGGCTACACCTTC
CSARPDGKTGAGRGYTF
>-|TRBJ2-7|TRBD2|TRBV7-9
TGTGCCAGCAGCTTACTAGCGGGAGTCGGCCACGAGCAGTACTTC
CASSLLAGVGHEQYF
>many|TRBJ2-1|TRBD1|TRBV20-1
TGCAGTGCTAGAGATGACAGGGGAGGAGGCAATGAGCAGTTCTTC
CSARDDRGGGNEQFF
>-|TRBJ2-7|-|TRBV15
TGTGCCACCAGCAGCTTTTTTGACTACAATGAGCAGTACTTC
CATSSFFDYNEQYF
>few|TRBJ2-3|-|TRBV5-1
TGCGCCAGCAACGGAGGGGGGGATACGCAGTATTTT
CASNGGGDTQYF
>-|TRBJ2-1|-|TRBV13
TGTGCCAGCAGCCCGCGTGGTAGCCCCTCAAGGTGGAATGAGCAGTTCTTC
CASSPRGSPSRWNEQFF
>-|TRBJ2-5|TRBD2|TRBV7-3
TGTGCCAGCAGCTTAGGGGGGACTAACAGACAAGAGACCCAGTACTTC
CASSLGGTNRQETQYF
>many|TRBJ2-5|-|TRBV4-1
TGCGCCAGCAGCCAAGATTCCCCCCGGGAGACCCAGTACTTC
CASSQDSPRETQYF
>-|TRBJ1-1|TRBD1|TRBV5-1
TGCGCCAGCAGCCCTCAGGGGGCGCTTTCTGAAGCTTTCTTT
CASSPQGALSEAFF
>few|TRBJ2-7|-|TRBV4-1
TGCGCCAGCAGCCAAAATAAACAGGGCTACGGGCAGTACTTC
CASSQNKQGYGQYF
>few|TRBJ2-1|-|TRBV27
TGTGCCAGCAGTTCGGGTTCCGGCAATGAGCAGTTCTTC
CASSSGSGNEQFF
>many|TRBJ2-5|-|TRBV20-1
TGCAGTCCTAAGACGCAAGAGACCCAGTACTTC
CSPKTQETQYF
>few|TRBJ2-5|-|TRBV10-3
TGTGCCATCAGTGATTGGGCGGGGCAGGCGGAGACCCAGTACTTC
CAISDWAGQAETQYF
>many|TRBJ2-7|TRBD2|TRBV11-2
TGTGCCAGCAGCTTAACCGGCCTAGCGGGAAACGAGCAGTACTTC
CASSLTGLAGNEQYF
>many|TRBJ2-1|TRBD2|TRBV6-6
TGTGCCAGCAGGTCCAGCGGGAGCCTCCCCATCTATAATGAGCAGTTCTTC
CASRSSGSLPIYNEQFF
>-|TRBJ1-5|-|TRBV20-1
TGCAGTGCCAAGGTAGTTGGGAGCAATCAGCCCCAGCATTTT
CSAKVVGSNQPQHF
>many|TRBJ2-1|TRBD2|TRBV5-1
TGCGCCAGCAGGGGTGGCGGGGGCTACAATGAGCAGTTCTTC
CASRGGGGYNEQFF
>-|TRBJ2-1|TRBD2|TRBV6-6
TGTGCCAGCTTCGGGACTAGCACTGACAATGAGCAGTTCTTC
CASFGTSTDNEQFF
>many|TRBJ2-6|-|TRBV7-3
TGTGCCAGCAGCCGGGACCCTGGGGCCAACGTCCTGACTTTC
CASSRDPGANVLTF
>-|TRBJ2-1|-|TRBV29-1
TGCAGCCTTGCCGACAGCAACTACAATGAGCAGTTCTTC
CSLADSNYNEQFF
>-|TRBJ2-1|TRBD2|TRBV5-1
TGCGCCAGCAGCGGGGGACTAGCGGGGGCCATGGAGCAGTTCTTC
CASSGGLAGAMEQFF
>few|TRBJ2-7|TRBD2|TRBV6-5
TGTGCCAGCAGGGGGGAGGGGTTCTCCTACGAGCAGTACTTC
CASRGEGFSYEQYF
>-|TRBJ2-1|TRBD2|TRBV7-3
TGTGCCAGCAGCTCCTCCGGGACTAGATGGCGAGATGAGCAGTTCTTC
CASSSSGTRWRDEQFF
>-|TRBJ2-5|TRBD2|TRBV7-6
TGTGCCAGCAGCCGAGGACTAGTAGAAGAGACCCAGTACTTC
CASSRGLVEETQYF
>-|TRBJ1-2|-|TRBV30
TGTGCCTGGAGCCCAGGGAGGGGAGCTGGCTACACCTTC
CAWSPGRGAGYTF
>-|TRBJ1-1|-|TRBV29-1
TGCAGCGTTGAACGGCAGGGGATGCGTGACACTGAAGCTTTCTTT
CSVERQGMRDTEAFF
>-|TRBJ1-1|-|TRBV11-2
TGTGCCAGCAGCCCTATAAGGAGCGGTGAAGCTTTCTTT
CASSPIRSGEAFF
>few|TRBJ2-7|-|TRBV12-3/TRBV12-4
TGTGCCAGCAGTCCCTTACCCGGGACATTGCTTTCCTACGAGCAGTACTTC
CASSPLPGTLLSYEQYF
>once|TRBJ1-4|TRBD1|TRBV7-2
TGTTCCAGCAGCCAGCACAGGGGGACTAATGAAAAACTGTTTTTT
CSSSQHRGTNEKLFF
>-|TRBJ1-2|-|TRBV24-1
TGTGCCACCAGTGATCAAGGGATCGGGGGCTACACCTTC
CATSDQGIGGYTF
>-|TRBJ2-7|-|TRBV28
TGTGCCAGCAGGGAGGGCGCAACCTACGAGCAGTACTTC
CASREGATYEQYF
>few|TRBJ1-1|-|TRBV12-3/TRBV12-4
TGTGCCAGCAGCCCCTCGAGGTCTGGGGCTGAAGCTTTCTTT
CASSPSRSGAEAFF
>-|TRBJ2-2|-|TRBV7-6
TGTGCCAGCAGCGCTCACACCGGGGAGCTGTTTTTT
CASSAHTGELFF
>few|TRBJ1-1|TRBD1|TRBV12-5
TGTGCTAGTGTTTTCCTCGACAGGGGTGATACTGAAGCTTTCTTT
CASVFLDRGDTEAFF
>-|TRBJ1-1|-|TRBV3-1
TGTGCCAGCAGCCAAGATTGGAGACCCGGGGCTTTCTTT
CASSQDWRPGAFF
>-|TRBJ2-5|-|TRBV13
TGTGCCAGCAGCTCACAATTGCCGGGCCTCCGGGAGACCCAGTACTTC
CASSSQLPGLRETQYF
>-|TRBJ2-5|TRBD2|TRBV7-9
TGTGCCGGCAGCTTAGCTGGAGCGGGAGACCAAGAGACCCAGTACTTC
CAGSLAGAGDQETQYF
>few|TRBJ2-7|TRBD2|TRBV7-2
TGTGCCAGCAGCTTAGGGAAGCGGGGGATTTCCTACGAGCAGTACTTC
CASSLGKRGISYEQYF
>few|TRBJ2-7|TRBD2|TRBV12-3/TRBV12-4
TGTGCCAGCACCCCCGGGGGGGGTCGCCACGAGCAGTACTTC
CASTPGGGRHEQYF
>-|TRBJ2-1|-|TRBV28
TGTGCCAGCAGCGTAGCCCGGACCTTCGATGAGCAGTTCTTC
CASSVARTFDEQFF
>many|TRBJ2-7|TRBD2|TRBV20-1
TGCAGTGCTAGCAGGACTAGCTACGAGCAGTACTTC
CSASRTSYEQYF
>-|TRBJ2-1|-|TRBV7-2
TGTGCCAGCAGCATACAGGTGGGGGGCTACAATGAGCAGTTCTTC
CASSIQVGGYNEQFF
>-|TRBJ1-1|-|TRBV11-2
TGTGCCAGCAGCCCCTCAGATAGGGGGAACACTGAAGCTTTCTTT
CASSPSDRGNTEAFF
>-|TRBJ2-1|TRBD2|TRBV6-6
TGTGCCAGCAGTTACCAGGGACTAGCGAATGAGCAGTTCTTC
CASSYQGLANEQFF
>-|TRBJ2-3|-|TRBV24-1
TGTGCCACCAGTGATAGGCGGGGAGGATATACGCAGTATTTT
CATSDRRGGYTQYF
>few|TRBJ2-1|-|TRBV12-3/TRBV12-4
TGTGCCAGCAGTTTAGCCGGACAGATTCCCCATGAGCAGTTCTTC
CASSLAGQIPHEQFF